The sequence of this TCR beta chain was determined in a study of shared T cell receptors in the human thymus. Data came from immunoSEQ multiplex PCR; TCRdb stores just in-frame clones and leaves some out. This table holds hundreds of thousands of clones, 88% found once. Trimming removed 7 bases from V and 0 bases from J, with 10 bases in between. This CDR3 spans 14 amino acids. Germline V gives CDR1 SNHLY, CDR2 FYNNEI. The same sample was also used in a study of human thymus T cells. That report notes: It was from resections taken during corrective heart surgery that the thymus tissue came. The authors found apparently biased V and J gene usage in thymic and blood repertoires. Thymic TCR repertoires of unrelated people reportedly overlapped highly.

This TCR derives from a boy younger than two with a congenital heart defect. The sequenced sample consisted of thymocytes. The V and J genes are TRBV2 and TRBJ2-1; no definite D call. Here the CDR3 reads CASTRLDSYNEQFF. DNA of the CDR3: TGTGCCAGCACCAGACTGGACTCCTACAATGAGCAGTTCTTC.